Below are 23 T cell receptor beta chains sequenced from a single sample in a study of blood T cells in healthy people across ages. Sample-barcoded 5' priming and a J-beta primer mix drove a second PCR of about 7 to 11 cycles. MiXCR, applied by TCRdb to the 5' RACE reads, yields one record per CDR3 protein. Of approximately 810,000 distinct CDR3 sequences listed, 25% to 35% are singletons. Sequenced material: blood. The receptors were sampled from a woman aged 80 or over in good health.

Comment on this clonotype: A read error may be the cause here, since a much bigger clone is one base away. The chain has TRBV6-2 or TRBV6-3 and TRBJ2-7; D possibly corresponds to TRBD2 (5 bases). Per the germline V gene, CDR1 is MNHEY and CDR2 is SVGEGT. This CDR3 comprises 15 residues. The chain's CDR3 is CASRPHVGSSYEQNF. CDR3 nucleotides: TGTGCCAGCAGGCCGCATGTGGGGAGCTCCTACGAGCAGAACTTC.

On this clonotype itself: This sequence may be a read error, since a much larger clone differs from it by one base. The CDR3 DNA reads TGCAGTGCTAGCCGCCCGGGATCTCCCTACGAGCAGTACTTC. Its translation is CSASRPGSPYEQYF. The rearrangement joins TRBV20-1 to TRBJ2-7; D may be TRBD2 (5 bases). Germline assignment: CDR1 DFQATT and CDR2 SNEGSKA (reference sequence). Between the trimmed V and J ends, which lost 3 bases and 2 bases, there was a span of 14 bases. The CDR3 consists of 14 residues.

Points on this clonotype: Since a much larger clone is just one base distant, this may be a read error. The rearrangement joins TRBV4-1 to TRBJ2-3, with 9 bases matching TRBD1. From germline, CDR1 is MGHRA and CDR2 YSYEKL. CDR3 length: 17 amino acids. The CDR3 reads CTSSRTGTGRSTDTQYF. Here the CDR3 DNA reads TGCACCAGCAGCCGGACCGGGACAGGGAGAAGCACAGATACGCAGTATTTT.

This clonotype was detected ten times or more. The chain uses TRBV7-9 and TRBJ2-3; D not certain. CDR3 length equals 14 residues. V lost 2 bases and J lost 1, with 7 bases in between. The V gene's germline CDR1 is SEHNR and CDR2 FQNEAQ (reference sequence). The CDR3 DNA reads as TGTGCCAGCAGCTTAACGGTAGGCACAGATACGCAGTATTTT. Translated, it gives CASSLTVGTDTQYF. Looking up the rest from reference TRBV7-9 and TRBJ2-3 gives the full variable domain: DTGVSQNPRHKITKRGQNVTFRCDPISEHNRLYWYRQTLGQGPEFLTYFQNEAQLEKSRLLSDRFSAERPKGSFSTLEIQRTEQGDSAMYLCASSLTVGTDTQYFGPGTRLTVL.

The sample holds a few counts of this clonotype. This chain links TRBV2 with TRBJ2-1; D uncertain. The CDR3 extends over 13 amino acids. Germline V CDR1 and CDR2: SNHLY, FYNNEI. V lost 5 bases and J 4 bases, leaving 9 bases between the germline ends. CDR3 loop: CASSRTEYNEQFF. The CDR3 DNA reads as TGTGCCAGCAGTAGGACCGAGTACAATGAGCAGTTCTTC. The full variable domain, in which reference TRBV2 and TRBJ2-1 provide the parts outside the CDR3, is EPEVTQTPSHQVTQMGQEVILRCVPISNHLYFYWYRQILGQKVEFLVSFYNNEISEKSEIFDDQFSVERPDGSNFTLKIRSTKLEDSAMYFCASSRTEYNEQFFGPGTRLTVL.

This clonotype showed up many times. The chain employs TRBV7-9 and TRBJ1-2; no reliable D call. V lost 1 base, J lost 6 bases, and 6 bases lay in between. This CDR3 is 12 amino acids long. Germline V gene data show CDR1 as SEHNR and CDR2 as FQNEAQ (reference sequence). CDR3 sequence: CASSLGQHGYTF. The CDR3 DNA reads TGTGCCAGCAGCTTAGGTCAGCATGGCTACACCTTC.

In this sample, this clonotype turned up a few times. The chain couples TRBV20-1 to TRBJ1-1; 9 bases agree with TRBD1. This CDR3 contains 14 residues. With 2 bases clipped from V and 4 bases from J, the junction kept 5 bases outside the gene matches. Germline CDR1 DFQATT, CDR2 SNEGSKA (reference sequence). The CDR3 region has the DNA TGCAGTGCTAGACCCGGGACAGGGTCCACTGAAGCTTTCTTT. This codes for CSARPGTGSTEAFF.

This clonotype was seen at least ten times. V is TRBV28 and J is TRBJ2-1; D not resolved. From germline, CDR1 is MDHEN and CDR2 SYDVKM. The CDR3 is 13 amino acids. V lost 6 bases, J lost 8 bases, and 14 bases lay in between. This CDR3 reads CASRKKRPDEQFF. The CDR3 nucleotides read TGTGCCAGCAGGAAAAAACGCCCCGATGAGCAGTTCTTC.

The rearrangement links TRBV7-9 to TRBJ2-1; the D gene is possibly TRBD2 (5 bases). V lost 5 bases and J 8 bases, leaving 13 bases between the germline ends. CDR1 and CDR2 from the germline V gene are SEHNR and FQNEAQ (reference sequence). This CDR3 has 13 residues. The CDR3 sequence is CASSPSRLYEQFF. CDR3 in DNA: TGTGCCAGCAGCCCTAGCCGGCTCTATGAGCAGTTCTTC.

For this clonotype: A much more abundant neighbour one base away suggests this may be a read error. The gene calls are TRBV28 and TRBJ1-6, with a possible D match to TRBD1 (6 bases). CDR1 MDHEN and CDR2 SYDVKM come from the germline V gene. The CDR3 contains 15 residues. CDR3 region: CASSLAGARNSPRHF. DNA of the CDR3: TGTGCCAGCAGTTTGGCGGGGGCTAGGAATTCACCCCGCCACTTT.

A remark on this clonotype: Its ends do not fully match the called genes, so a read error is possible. CDR3 DNA: TGTACCAGCAGCTTAGAGTCCAGCGGGGGGGCCGCTTTGAGCACAGATACGCAGTATTTT. Translating it yields CTSSLESSGGAALSTDTQYF. The genes are TRBV7-6 and TRBJ2-3; 10 bases are a match to TRBD2. Germline CDR1 is SGHVS and CDR2 is FNYEAQ. The CDR3 covers 20 residues.

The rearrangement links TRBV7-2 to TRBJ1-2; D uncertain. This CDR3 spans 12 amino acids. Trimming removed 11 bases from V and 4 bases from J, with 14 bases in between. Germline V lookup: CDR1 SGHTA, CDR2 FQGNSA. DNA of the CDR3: TGTGCCGGCCGAGGAAGAGGCTATGGCTACACCTTC. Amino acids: CAGRGRGYGYTF.

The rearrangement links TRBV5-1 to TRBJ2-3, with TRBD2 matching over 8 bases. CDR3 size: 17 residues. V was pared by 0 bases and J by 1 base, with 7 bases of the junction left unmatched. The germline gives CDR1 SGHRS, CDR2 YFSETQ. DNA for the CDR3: TGCGCCAGCAGCTTGGCTGCGCGGGGGGAAGGCACAGATACGCAGTATTTT. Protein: CASSLAARGEGTDTQYF.

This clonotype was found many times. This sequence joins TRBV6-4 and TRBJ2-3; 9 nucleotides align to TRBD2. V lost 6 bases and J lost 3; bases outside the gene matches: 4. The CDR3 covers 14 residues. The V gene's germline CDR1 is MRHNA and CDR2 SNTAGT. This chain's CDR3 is CASRPTSGTDTQYF. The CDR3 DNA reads TGTGCCAGCAGGCCGACTAGCGGTACAGATACGCAGTATTTT.

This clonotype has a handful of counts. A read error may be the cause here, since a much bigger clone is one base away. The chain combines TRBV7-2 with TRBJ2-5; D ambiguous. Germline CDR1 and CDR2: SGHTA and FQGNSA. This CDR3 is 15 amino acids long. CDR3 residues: CASSGWVGPQETLYF. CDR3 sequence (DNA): TGTGCCAGCAGCGGGTGGGTTGGCCCCCAAGAGACCCTGTACTTC. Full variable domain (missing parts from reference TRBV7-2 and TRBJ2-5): GAGVSQSPSNKVTEKGKDVELRCDPISGHTALYWYRQSLGQGLEFLIYFQGNSAPDKSGLPSDRFSAERTGGSVSTLTIQRTQQEDSAVYLCASSGWVGPQETLYFGPGTRLLVL.

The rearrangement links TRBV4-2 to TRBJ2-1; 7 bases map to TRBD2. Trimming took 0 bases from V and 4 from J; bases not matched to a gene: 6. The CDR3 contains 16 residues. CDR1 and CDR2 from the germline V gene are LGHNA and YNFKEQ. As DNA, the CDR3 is TGTGCCAGCAGCCAAGATGGGTCTAGCGGTTACAATGAGCAGTTCTTC. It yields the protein CASSQDGSSGYNEQFF.

CDR3 sequence (DNA): TGTGCCAGCAGTGAATCGCGAAACACCGGGGAGCTGTTTTTT. It encodes CASSESRNTGELFF. V gene TRBV25-1 combines with J gene TRBJ2-2; no firm D call. Trimming shortened V by 1 base and J by 2 bases, and 5 bases separated the two germline ends. The CDR3 totals 14 residues. The V gene's germline CDR1 is MGHDK and CDR2 SYGVNS. Full variable domain (outside the CDR3, taken from reference TRBV25-1 and TRBJ2-2): EADIYQTPRYLVIGTGKKITLECSQTMGHDKMYWYQQDPGMELHLIHYSYGVNSTEKGDLSSESTVSRIRTEHFPLTLESARPSHTSQYLCASSESRNTGELFFGEGSRLTVL.

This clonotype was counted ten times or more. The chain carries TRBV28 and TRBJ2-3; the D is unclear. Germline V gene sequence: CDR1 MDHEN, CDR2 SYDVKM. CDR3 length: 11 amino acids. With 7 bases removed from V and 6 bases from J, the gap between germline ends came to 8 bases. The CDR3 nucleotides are TGTGCCAGCACCCTCCGGGATACGCAGTATTTT. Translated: CASTLRDTQYF.

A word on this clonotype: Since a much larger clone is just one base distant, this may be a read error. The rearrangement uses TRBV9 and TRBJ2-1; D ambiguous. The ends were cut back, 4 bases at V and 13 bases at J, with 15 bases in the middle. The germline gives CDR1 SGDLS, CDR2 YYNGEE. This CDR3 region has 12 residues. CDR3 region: CASSQGEETQFF. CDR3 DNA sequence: TGTGCCAGCAGCCAAGGAGAGGAGACCCAGTTCTTC.

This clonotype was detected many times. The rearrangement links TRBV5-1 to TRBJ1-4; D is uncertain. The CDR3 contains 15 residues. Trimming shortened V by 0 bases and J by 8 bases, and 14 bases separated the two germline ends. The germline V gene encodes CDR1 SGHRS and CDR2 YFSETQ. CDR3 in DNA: TGCGCCAGCAGCTTGGAGTCCCCTTTCCGAGAAAAACTGTTTTTT. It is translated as CASSLESPFREKLFF.

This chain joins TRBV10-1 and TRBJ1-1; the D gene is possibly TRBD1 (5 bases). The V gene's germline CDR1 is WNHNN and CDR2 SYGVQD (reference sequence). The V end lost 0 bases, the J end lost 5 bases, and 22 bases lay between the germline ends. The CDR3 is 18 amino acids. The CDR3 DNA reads TGCGCCAGCAGTGAGTCGGGTCTTGGATTCGGGGCAAGGACTGAAGCTTTCTTT. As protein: CASSESGLGFGARTEAFF.

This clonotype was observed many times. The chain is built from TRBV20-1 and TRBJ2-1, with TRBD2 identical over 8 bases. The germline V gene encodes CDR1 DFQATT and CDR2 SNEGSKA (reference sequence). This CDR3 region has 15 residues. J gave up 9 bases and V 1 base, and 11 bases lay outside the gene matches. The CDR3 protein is CSARVLLAARSEQFF. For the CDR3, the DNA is TGCAGTGCTAGAGTCTTACTAGCGGCTAGGAGTGAGCAGTTCTTC.

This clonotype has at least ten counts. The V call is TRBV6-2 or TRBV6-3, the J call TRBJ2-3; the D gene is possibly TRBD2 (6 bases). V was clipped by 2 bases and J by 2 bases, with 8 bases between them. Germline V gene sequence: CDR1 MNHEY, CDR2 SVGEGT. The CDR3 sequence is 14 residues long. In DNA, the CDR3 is TGTGCCAGCAGTTACGCGGGGTACACAGATACGCAGTATTTT. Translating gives CASSYAGYTDTQYF.